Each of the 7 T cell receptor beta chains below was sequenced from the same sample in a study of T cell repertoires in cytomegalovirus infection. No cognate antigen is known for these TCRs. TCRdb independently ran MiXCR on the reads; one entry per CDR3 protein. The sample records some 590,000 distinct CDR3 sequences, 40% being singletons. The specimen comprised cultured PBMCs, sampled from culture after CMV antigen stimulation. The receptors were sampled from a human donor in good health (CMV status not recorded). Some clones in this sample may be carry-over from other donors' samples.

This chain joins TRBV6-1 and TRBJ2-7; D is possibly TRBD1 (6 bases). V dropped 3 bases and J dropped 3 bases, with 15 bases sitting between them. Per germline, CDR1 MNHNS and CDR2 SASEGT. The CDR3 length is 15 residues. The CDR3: CASSEGPGHIYEQYF. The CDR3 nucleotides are TGTGCCAGCAGTGAGGGTCCGGGACACATCTACGAGCAGTACTTC.

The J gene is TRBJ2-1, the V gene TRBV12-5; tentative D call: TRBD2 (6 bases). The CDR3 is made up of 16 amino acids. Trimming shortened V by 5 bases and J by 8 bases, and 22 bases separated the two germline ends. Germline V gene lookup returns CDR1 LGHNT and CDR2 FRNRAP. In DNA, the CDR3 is TGTGCTAGTGGTATACAACTAGCTATGACGGGACATGAGCAGTTCTTC. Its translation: CASGIQLAMTGHEQFF.

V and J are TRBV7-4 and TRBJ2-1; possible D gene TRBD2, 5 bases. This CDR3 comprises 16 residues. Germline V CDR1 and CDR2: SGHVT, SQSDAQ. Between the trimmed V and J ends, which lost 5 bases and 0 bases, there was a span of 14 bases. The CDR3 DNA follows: TGTGCCAGCAGCCCCCGCCCTGGGAGCTCCTACAATGAGCAGTTCTTC. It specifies CASSPRPGSSYNEQFF.

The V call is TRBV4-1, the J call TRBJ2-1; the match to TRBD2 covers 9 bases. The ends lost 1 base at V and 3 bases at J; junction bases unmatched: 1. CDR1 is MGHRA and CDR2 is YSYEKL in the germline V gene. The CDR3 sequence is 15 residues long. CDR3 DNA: TGCGCCAGCAGCCAAGTGCGGGGGGGCTACAATGAGCAGTTCTTC. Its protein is CASSQVRGGYNEQFF.

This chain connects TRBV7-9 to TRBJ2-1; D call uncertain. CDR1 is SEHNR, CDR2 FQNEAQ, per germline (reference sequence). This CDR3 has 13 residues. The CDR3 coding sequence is TGTGCTCTAGGTCCAGGAGCGTACAATGAGCAGTTCTTC. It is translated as CALGPGAYNEQFF.

CDR3 in amino acids: CASGPYFLLCANEQFF. The CDR3 DNA is TGCGCCAGCGGCCCTTATTTCCTTCTATGCGCAAATGAGCAGTTCTTC. The chain combines TRBV23-1 with TRBJ2-1; D remains unclear. TRBV23-1 is noted as an ORF with a role that remains uncertain. The V gene lost 8 bases and the J gene lost 7 bases, with 24 bases spanning the gap. The CDR3 consists of 16 residues.

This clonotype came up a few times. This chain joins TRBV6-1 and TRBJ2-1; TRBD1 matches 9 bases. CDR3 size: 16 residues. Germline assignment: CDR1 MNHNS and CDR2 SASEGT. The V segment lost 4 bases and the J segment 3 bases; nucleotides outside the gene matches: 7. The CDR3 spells CASSGSGTGLYNEQFF. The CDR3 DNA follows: TGTGCCAGCAGTGGGTCCGGGACAGGGCTCTACAATGAGCAGTTCTTC.